This entry concerns a single T cell receptor beta chain. Its antigen is undetermined. The entry originates in a study of cytotoxic CD8 clonotypes in ibrutinib-treated CLL. The wider study: Responses: approximately 25 partial, 2 complete; after median roughly 63 months, about 15 stayed remitted, roughly 12 progressed. A median about twelve months of treatment, range 6 to 36, preceded the collection of response samples.

The data were produced by immunoSEQ multiplex PCR, yet TCRdb's version contains in-frame clones alone and is incomplete. In the table there are about 63,000 clones, approximately 57% of which are singletons. General study points: T-cell clonality at baseline went above that of age-matched healthy donors and rose and fell with circulating CD8+ T-cell counts.

With 6 bases removed from V and 6 bases from J, the gap between germline ends came to 14 bases. There are 13 residues in the CDR3. This TCR was sampled from a human donor with chronic lymphocytic leukemia. The material was PBMCs, obtained after 12 months of ibrutinib treatment. The rearrangement joins TRBV6-7 to TRBJ2-5, with D perhaps being TRBD1 or TRBD2 (5 bases each). Being an ORF, TRBV6-7 has a function that is uncertain. CDR3 loop: CASSPQRGKTQYF. CDR3 in DNA: TGTGCCAGCAGCCCACAGAGGGGAAAGACCCAGTACTTC.